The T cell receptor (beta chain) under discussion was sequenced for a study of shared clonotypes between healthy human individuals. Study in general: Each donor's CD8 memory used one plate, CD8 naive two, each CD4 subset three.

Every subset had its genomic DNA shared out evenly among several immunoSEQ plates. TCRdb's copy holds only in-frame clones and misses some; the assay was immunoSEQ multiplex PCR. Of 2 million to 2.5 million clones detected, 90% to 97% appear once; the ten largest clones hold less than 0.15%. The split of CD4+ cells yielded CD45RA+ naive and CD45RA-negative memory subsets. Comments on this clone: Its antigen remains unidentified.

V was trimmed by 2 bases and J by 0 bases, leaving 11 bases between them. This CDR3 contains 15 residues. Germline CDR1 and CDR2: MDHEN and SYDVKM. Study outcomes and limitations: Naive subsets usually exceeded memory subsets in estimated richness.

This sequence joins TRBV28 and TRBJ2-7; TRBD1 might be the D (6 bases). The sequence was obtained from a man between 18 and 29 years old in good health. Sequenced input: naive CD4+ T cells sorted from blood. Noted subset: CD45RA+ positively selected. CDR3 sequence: CASSLPQGSSYEQYF. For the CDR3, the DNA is TGTGCCAGCAGTTTACCCCAGGGGAGCTCCTACGAGCAGTACTTC.